This T cell receptor beta chain was sequenced for a study of T cells in localized non-small cell lung cancer. CDR3 length equals 15 residues. The trim removed 4 bases at V and 4 bases at J, leaving 10 bases unmatched. Germline V lookup: CDR1 SGHNT, CDR2 YYREEE (reference sequence). Generated by immunoSEQ multiplex PCR, the TCRdb table keeps only in-frame clones and is missing some. This table holds fewer than 45,000 clones, roughly 87% found once. The chain is built from TRBV5-4 and TRBJ2-5, with 7 positions matching TRBD1. The sequenced sample was peripheral blood, obtained before any cancer treatment. This clonotype was sampled from a male donor older than 55 with stage III squamous cell lung carcinoma. For the CDR3, the DNA is TGTGCCAGCAGCCTTCTAGGGGGCGCGGGAGAGACCCAGTACTTC. The encoded protein is CASSLLGGAGETQYF.